What follows is one T cell receptor beta chain and its context. As yet, its antigen is unknown. The validation cohort, a group of 120 subjects, included the donors and was separate from the roughly 620-subject first cohort. The entry originates in a study of cytomegalovirus exposure and HLA in healthy donors. Study information: A later analysis reported the same platform for the roughly 120 validation repertoires and the approximately 720 first-cohort repertoires. The study, taken as a whole, reports: Cytomegalovirus association was listed for about 180 TCR beta chains.

Libraries were prepared by immunoSEQ multiplex PCR; TCRdb keeps only in-frame clonotypes and omits some of them. The sample has 90,000 to 100,000 clones; roughly 89% are singletons. Looked up from germline, CDR1 is LGHNA and CDR2 is YSLEER. The ends lost 0 bases at V and 3 bases at J; junction bases unmatched: 6. The CDR3 consists of 17 residues. The sequence was collected from a woman aged 30 to 39 in good health and CMV-seronegative. The source material was PBMCs. The chain employs TRBV4-3 and TRBJ2-4, with 9 bases matching TRBD2. CDR3 DNA: TGCGCCAGCAGCCAAGATGGTCGGCGGGAGGGCAAAAACATTCAGTACTTC. Protein product: CASSQDGRREGKNIQYF.